This T cell receptor (beta chain) was recorded in a study of shared clonotypes between healthy human individuals. Study outcomes and limitations: Depth of sequencing was expected to influence donor clonotype sharing.

Clones were sequenced by immunoSEQ multiplex PCR, and TCRdb holds only the in-frame ones, with some missing. The table shows 2 million or so clones, with around 96% occurring only once. This clone was counted a single time. No antigen is known for it. The naive CD8 fraction comprised CD45RO-negative cells positively selected for CCR7 and excluded terminally differentiated effector memory CD45RA+ cells. Donors, without exception, were Caucasian adults residing in Nashville, Tennessee. The specimen sequenced was naive CD8+ T cells sorted from blood. The sequence was collected from a man younger than 30 in good health.

The CDR3 spells CASTLWGASVDTQYF. Written as DNA, the CDR3 is TGTGCCAGCACCCTTTGGGGCGCCTCAGTGGATACGCAGTATTTT. The chain combines TRBV28 with TRBJ2-3; D might be TRBD1 (5 bases). Germline CDR1 is MDHEN and CDR2 is SYDVKM. V lost 7 bases and J lost 6, with 20 bases in between. The CDR3 runs 15 residues.